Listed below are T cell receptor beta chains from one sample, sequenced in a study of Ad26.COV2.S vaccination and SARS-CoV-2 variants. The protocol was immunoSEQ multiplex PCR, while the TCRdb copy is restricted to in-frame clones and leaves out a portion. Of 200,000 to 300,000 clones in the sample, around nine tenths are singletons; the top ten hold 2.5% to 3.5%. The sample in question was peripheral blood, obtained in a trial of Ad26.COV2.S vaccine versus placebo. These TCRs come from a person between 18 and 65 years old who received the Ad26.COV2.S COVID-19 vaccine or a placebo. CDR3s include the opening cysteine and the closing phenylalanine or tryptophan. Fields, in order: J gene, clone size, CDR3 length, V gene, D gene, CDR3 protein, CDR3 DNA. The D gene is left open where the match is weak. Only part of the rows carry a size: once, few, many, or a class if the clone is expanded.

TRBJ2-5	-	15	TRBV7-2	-	CASSLAFRAGETQYF	TGTGCCAGCAGCTTAGCGTTTAGGGCGGGGGAGACCCAGTACTTC
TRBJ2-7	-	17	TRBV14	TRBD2	CASSRGRGSGTRAEQYF	TGTGCCAGCAGCCGAGGGCGGGGGAGCGGTACGAGAGCCGAGCAGTACTTC
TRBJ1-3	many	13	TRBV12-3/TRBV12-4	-	CASTRNSGNTIYF	TGTGCCAGCACCAGGAACTCTGGAAACACCATATATTTT
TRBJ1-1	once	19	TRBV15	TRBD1	CATSRDYEGQGGVRTEAFF	TGTGCCACCAGCAGAGATTACGAGGGACAGGGCGGTGTGCGCACTGAAGCTTTCTTT
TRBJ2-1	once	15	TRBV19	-	CASSRAGLVPNEQFF	TGTGCCAGTAGTAGGGCTGGGTTAGTCCCCAATGAGCAGTTCTTC
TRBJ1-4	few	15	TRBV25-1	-	CASSEPQLQGEKLFF	TGTGCCAGCAGTGAGCCCCAACTCCAAGGTGAAAAACTGTTTTTT
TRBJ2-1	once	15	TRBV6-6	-	CASSGVPSSYNEQFF	TGTGCCAGCAGTGGGGTACCCAGCTCCTACAATGAGCAGTTCTTC
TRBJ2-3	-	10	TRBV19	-	CASKGDTQYF	TGTGCCAGTAAGGGCGATACGCAGTATTTT
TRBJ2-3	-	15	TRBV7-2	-	CASSLGGTNTDTQYF	TGTGCCAGCAGCTTAGGGGGGACCAACACAGATACGCAGTATTTT
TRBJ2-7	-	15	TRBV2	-	CASSAGATGLFEQYF	TGTGCCAGCAGCGCCGGGGCAACAGGCTTGTTCGAGCAGTACTTC
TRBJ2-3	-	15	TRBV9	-	CASSPRQGIPDTQYF	TGTGCCAGCAGCCCCCGGCAGGGCATTCCAGATACGCAGTATTTT
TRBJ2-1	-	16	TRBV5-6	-	CASSLGSASSYNEQFF	TGTGCCAGCAGCTTGGGGAGCGCGAGCTCCTACAATGAGCAGTTCTTC
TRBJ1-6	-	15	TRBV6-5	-	CASRDLRGWISPLHF	TGTGCCAGCAGGGACTTGCGGGGTTGGATTTCACCCCTCCACTTT
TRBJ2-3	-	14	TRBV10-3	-	CAISAGIAGDTQYF	TGTGCCATCAGTGCCGGGATCGCCGGAGATACGCAGTATTTT
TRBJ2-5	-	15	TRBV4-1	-	CASSKLHNPQETQYF	TGCGCCAGCAGCAAGTTACACAACCCTCAAGAGACCCAGTACTTC
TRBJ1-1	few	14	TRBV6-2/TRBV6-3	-	CASSYSVTTGEAFF	TGTGCCAGCAGCTACTCCGTAACGACAGGTGAAGCTTTCTTT
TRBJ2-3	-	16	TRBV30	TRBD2	CAWNTGTSGGSDTQYF	TGTGCCTGGAATACCGGGACTAGCGGGGGGTCAGATACGCAGTATTTT
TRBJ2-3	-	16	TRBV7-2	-	CASSSIQGGGTDTQYF	TGTGCCAGCAGCTCCATTCAGGGTGGTGGCACAGATACGCAGTATTTT
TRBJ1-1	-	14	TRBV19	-	CASSRYQTNTEAFF	TGTGCCAGTAGTAGGTACCAGACGAACACTGAAGCTTTCTTT
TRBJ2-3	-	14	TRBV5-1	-	CASRMSPSTDTQYF	TGCGCCAGCAGAATGTCCCCTAGCACAGATACGCAGTATTTT
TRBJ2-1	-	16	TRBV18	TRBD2	CASSPPAGRRGNEQFF	TGTGCCAGCTCACCACCGGCGGGGAGGCGGGGGAATGAGCAGTTCTTC
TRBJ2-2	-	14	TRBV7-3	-	CASSPGIGTGELFF	TGTGCCAGCAGCCCTGGAATTGGCACCGGGGAGCTGTTTTTT
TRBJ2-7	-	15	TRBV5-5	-	CASSLEQISSYEQYF	TGTGCCAGCAGCTTGGAACAGATCAGCTCCTACGAGCAGTACTTC